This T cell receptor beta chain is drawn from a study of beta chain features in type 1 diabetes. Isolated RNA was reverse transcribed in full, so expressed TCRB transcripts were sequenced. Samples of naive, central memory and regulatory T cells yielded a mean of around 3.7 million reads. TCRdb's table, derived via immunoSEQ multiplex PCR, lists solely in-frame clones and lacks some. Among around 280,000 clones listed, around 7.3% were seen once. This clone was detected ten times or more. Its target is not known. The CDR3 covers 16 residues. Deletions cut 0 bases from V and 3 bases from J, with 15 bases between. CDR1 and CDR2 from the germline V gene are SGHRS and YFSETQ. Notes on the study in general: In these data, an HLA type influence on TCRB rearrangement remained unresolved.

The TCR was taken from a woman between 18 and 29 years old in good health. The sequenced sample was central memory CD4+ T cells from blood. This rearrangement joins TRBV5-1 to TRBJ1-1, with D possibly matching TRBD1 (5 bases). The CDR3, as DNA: TGCGCCAGCAGCTTGGAAATGAACAGGCGGTACACTGAAGCTTTCTTT. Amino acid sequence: CASSLEMNRRYTEAFF.